This T cell receptor (beta chain) was captured in a study of early T cells in non-severe SARS-CoV-2 infection (dated by TCRdb to about 2021). As for the study more broadly: Bulk RNA from unsorted whole blood was used for TCR sequencing, so alpha and beta chains could not be paired.

The library relied on 5' RACE. Sequencing instrument: NextSeq 500. In the TCR library protocol, unique molecular identifiers were attached to individual cDNA molecules to correct for PCR bias and sequencing error. TCR alpha and beta chains were both sequenced, and the abundances of alpha and beta sequences in each sample were closely correlated with each other. In the authors' own workflow: Decombinator V4 was used to perform V gene, J gene and CDR3 annotation of TCR sequences. TCRs were defined as expanded if a significant change between any two time points was detected under a Poisson model with p below 0.0001. TCR abundances were normalised to the total number of TCRs sequenced per sample and expressed as counts per million. TRAV1-2 paired with TRAJ12, TRAJ20 or TRAJ33 defined MAIT TCRs, while TRAV10 paired with TRAJ18 defined iNKT TCRs. VDJdb, accessed 1 November 2021, was searched for CMV, EBV and SARS-CoV-2 annotated TCRs, with TCRs annotated for multiple antigens excluded. TCRdb trimmed public reads at Q25 via fastp, called clones via MiXCR and kept in-frame beta chains. Every entry covers one CDR3 protein and lists the most common genes and DNA from its rows. The V and J calls shown here were made by TCRdb, not taken from the authors' results. The sample table records about 20,000 distinct CDR3 sequences; around 3.3% of these occur just once. Of the sample, about 6% falls within the top ten clones.

This clonotype showed up many times. Its antigen is not yet known. No much larger clone exists at a distance of one base, and base qualities are not known. The germline V gene supplies CDR1 MGHDK and CDR2 SYGVNS. Trimming at the junction amounts to 2 bases on V and 1 base on J, and the germline ends lie 14 bases apart. The CDR3, from cysteine to phenylalanine, totals 16 residues. Of all the DNA, just the CDR3 is kept, 48 bases in frame from base 1. Set within a cohort of healthcare workers in London, UK, this nested case-control study involved weekly PCR testing of nasopharyngeal swabs along with blood sampling. Between 23 and 31 March 2020, the week of the UK lockdown, healthcare workers were enrolled and then followed up weekly for as long as 16 weeks. The study at large found these results: VDJdb matching was skewed toward anti-spike CD8 responses and likely underestimated virus-specific expansions, missing private and CD4 specificities.

The receptor's source is an adult who was a healthcare worker with PCR-confirmed SARS-CoV-2 infection or an uninfected control (not recorded which). What was sequenced was whole blood. The chain is encoded by TRBV25-1 joined to TRBJ1-1; the D gene cannot be resolved reliably. The CDR3 has the sequence CASSERASVGNTEAFF. The bases read TGTGCCAGCAGTGAAAGAGCCTCAGTAGGGAACACTGAAGCTTTCTTT.